This record covers a single T cell receptor (beta chain). The antigen it binds to is not known. Base qualities are missing; no much larger clone stands one base away. Unmatched junction bases come to 5, with V trimmed by 2 bases and J by 7 bases. Including cysteine and phenylalanine, the CDR3 has 16 amino acids. CDR3 DNA only is kept here, 48 bases in frame from base 1. CDR1 and CDR2, looked up from the germline V gene (reference sequence), are MNHEY and SMNVEV. The data are from a study of control samples from healthy donors and cancer patients (dated by TCRdb to 2018 to 2020). The method was the immunoSEQ multiplex PCR assay. TCRdb stores this immuneACCESS table with in-frame sequences only. Part of the clones is absent; in the studies checked, under half of the shortfall reflects unresolved V genes, and no reason is known for the rest. The sample includes approximately 140,000 clones, with around nine tenths observed a single time. Of the sample, 8.5% to 9.5% is held by the ten largest clones.

Sequencing used blood. The source is a woman in her twenties or thirties in good health. The chain couples TRBV27 to TRBJ2-5; 15 nucleotides in the junction match TRBD2. The CDR3 loop reads CASSLKGLAGGRTQYF. The nucleotides are TGTGCCAGCAGTTTAAAGGGACTAGCGGGAGGTAGGACCCAGTACTTC.